This TCR beta chain came from a study of beta chain features in type 1 diabetes. Germline V CDR1 and CDR2: GTSNPN, SVGIG (reference sequence). The CDR3 runs 13 residues. Between the trimmed V and J ends, which lost 1 base and 3 bases, there was a span of 9 bases. As every portion of the isolated RNA was reverse transcribed, the sequencing read expressed TCRB transcripts. Some clones are missing from TCRdb's copy, which holds only in-frame ones; the method was immunoSEQ multiplex PCR. The table has about 200,000 clones, 11% seen once. Only a few counts were recorded for this clone. Sorting with CD45RO/CCR7/CD25/CD127/CD95/CD27 yielded naive, central memory, regulatory and stem-like memory CD4+ cells.

The genes are TRBV30 and TRBJ1-1; D remains ambiguous. This TCR was recovered from a man aged 18 to 30 in good health. Sequencing was done on a sample of central memory CD4+ T cells from blood. This chain's CDR3 is CAWSEAGDTEAFF. CDR3 bases: TGTGCCTGGAGTGAGGCTGGGGACACTGAAGCTTTCTTT.